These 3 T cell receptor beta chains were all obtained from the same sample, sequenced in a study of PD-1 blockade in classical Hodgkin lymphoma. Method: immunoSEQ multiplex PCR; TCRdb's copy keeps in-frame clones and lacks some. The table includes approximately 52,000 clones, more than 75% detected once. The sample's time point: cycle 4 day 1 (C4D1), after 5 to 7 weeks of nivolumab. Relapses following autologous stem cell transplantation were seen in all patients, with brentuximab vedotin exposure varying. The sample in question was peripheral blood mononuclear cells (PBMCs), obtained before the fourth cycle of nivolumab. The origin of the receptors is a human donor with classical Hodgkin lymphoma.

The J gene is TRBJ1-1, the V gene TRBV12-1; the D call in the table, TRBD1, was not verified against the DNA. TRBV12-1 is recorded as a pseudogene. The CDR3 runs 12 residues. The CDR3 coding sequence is TGTGCCAGCAGCGAAGGGGGCACTGAAGCTTTCTTT. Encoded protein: CASSEGGTEAFF.

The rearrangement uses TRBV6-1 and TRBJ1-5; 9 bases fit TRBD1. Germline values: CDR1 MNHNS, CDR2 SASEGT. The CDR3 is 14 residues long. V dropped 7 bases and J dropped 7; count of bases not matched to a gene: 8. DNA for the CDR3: TGTGCCAGCATAGAAACAGGGGGCGGCCAGCCCCAGCATTTT. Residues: CASIETGGGQPQHF.

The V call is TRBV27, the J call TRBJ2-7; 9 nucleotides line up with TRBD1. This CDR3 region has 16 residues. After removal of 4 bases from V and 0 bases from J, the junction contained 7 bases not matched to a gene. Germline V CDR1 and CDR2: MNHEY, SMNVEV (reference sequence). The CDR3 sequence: CASSSSGQGYSYEQYF. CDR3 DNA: TGTGCCAGCAGTTCCTCGGGACAGGGTTACTCCTACGAGCAGTACTTC.